The sequence of this TCR beta chain was determined in a study of T-cell reconstitution after alpha-beta-depleted transplantation in children (dated by TCRdb to about 2016). Regarding the study in general: Using TCR repertoire profiling, the study followed T-cell immune reconstitution in a quantitative way in children after TCRalphabeta/CD19-depleted allogeneic hematopoietic cell transplantation.

The library came from PCR. For sequencing, an Illumina HiSeq 2500 was employed. To normalize quantification of the TCRbeta repertoire, the TCR libraries were built with molecular barcoding that relied on unique molecular identifiers. TCRdb handled the public reads itself, with Q25 trimming in fastp and clone calling in MiXCR, and kept productive beta chains. Entries that share a CDR3 protein sequence are merged under the most common genes and DNA. In this sample the table shows about 580,000 distinct CDR3 sequences, around 23% of which occur a single time. The top ten hold about 14% of the sample. The treatment or condition label for this specimen denotes: allogeneic hematopoietic cell transplantation with graft depleted of TCRalphabeta T cells and CD19 B cells. The children who served as transplant recipients had been given grafts of TCRalphabeta/CD19-depleted allogeneic hematopoietic cells. This clonotype was recorded many times. This clone's antigen is unknown. No clone much larger than this one lies a single base away; base qualities are absent.

From cysteine to phenylalanine, the CDR3 is 15 amino acids long. Solely the CDR3 DNA is kept, with 45 bases framed from the first base. CDR1 ENHRY and CDR2 SYGVKD were looked up in the germline V gene. V and J are trimmed by 6 bases and 4 bases, and the gene matches miss 8 bases of the junction. Study-wide findings and limitations: The high TCRbeta diversity at day 60 in some patients was ascribed to recipient T cells and intrathymic progenitors that had survived conditioning. The frequencies of hyperexpanded clones fell over the following months, and after one year, T-cell counts and TCRbeta diversity were mostly attributed to newly produced T cells. The apparently early recovery of alphabetaT-cell counts about two months after transplant reportedly depended on only several hundred rapidly expanded clones that came from non-depleted graft cells.

In this chain, TRBV10-3 is recombined with TRBJ2-2; 7 bases in the middle match TRBD1. Sequenced material: PBMCs, mostly from graft donor cells, taken 360 days after TCRalphabeta/CD19-depleted stem cell transplant. The sequence came from a boy younger than two who had a stem cell transplant for acute myeloid leukemia, so the T cells may come from the graft donor. The DNA reads TGTGCCATCAGCCGGGACAGCTATCCCACCGGGGAGCTGTTTTTT. Its amino acids are CAISRDSYPTGELFF.